Below are 23 T cell receptor beta chains sequenced from a single sample in a study of OX40 agonist ivuxolimab in advanced cancers. Generated by immunoSEQ multiplex PCR, the TCRdb table keeps only in-frame clones and is missing some. The sample includes some 70,000 clones, 75% to 90% of them seen just once. The sample in question was CD4+ or CD8+ T cells sorted from blood, obtained in a trial of the OX40 agonist ivuxolimab. These receptors came from an adult with an advanced solid tumor such as melanoma, head and neck, liver or kidney cancer.

The gene calls are TRBV7-2 and TRBJ1-2; TRBD1 matches 8 bases. The trim removed 1 base at V and 3 bases at J, leaving 4 bases unmatched. The CDR3 loop spans 15 amino acids. Germline CDR1 is SGHTA and CDR2 is FQGNSA. The DNA of the CDR3 is TGTGCCAGCAGCTTAGACCGGACAGGGTACTATGGCTACACCTTC. As protein: CASSLDRTGYYGYTF. Full variable domain (missing parts from reference TRBV7-2 and TRBJ1-2): GAGVSQSPSNKVTEKGKDVELRCDPISGHTALYWYRQSLGQGLEFLIYFQGNSAPDKSGLPSDRFSAERTGGSVSTLTIQRTQQEDSAVYLCASSLDRTGYYGYTFGSGTRLTVV.

The chain carries TRBV6-5 and TRBJ1-4; the D gene is possibly TRBD1 (5 bases). V lost 2 bases and J lost 10, with 20 bases in between. Germline loops: CDR1 MNHEY, CDR2 SVGAGI. This CDR3 spans 16 amino acids. The CDR3 DNA reads TGTGCCAGCAGTTACGAGTCGGGGCAGGGTCGGGGAAAACTGTTTTTT. This sequence encodes CASSYESGQGRGKLFF.

This chain connects TRBV6-5 to TRBJ1-2, with D perhaps TRBD1 (5 bases). V lost 0 bases and J lost 7, with 15 bases in between. The CDR3 is made up of 15 amino acids. Looked up from germline, CDR1 is MNHEY and CDR2 is SVGAGI. The CDR3 loop reads CASSYSDARGGGYTF. The CDR3 nucleotides read TGTGCCAGCAGTTACTCGGACGCCCGGGGGGGTGGCTACACCTTC.

The V gene is TRBV21-1, the J gene TRBJ2-7. TRBV21-1 is given as a pseudogene. The CDR3 sequence is 17 residues long. The CDR3, as DNA: TGTGCCAGCAGCTTCAAGTCTCGGACCTCGATTTGGTACGAGCAGTACTTC. Its protein product is CASSFKSRTSIWYEQYF.

This clone was found once. The chain joins TRBV6-5 to TRBJ1-6; D uncertain. Germline assignment: CDR1 MNHEY and CDR2 SVGAGI. V lost 7 bases to trimming and J lost 12 bases, with 19 bases between them. There are 14 residues in the CDR3. CDR3 sequence (DNA): TGTGCCAGCACCCCCCCAGGCCGTTCCAAACCCCTCCACTTT. Its protein product is CASTPPGRSKPLHF.

This clone was detected only a few times. V is TRBV5-4 and J is TRBJ1-6; 7 bases map to TRBD1. V trimming: 0 bases; J trimming: 8 bases; junction bases outside the gene matches: 5. Per germline, CDR1 SGHNT and CDR2 YYREEE (reference sequence). There are 15 residues in the CDR3. CDR3 sequence reads: CASSLERTGHSPLHF. CDR3 sequence (DNA): TGTGCCAGCAGCTTGGAGAGGACAGGTCATTCACCCCTCCACTTT.

V usage is TRBV30 and J usage is TRBJ1-6, with a possible D match to TRBD1 (5 bases). V was trimmed by 5 bases and J by 4 bases, leaving 9 bases between them. This CDR3 region has 13 residues. Germline V gene lookup returns CDR1 GTSNPN and CDR2 SVGIG (reference sequence). Here the CDR3 reads CAWDPGYNSPLHF. DNA for the CDR3: TGTGCCTGGGACCCAGGGTATAATTCACCCCTCCACTTT.

This rearrangement joins TRBV30 to TRBJ1-6; TRBD1 matches 8 bases. The CDR3 loop spans 14 amino acids. Germline V gene sequence: CDR1 GTSNPN, CDR2 SVGIG (reference sequence). The V segment lost 0 bases and the J segment 7 bases; nucleotides outside the gene matches: 2. The CDR3 sequence is CAWSVGQGNSPLHF. The CDR3 DNA is TGTGCCTGGAGTGTCGGACAGGGAAATTCACCCCTCCACTTT.

The V and J genes are TRBV4-3 and TRBJ2-1, with a possible D match to TRBD1 (6 bases). CDR1 is LGHNA, CDR2 YSLEER, per germline. The CDR3 totals 17 residues. Trimming took off 0 bases at V and 0 bases at J, with 12 bases between the two ends. CDR3: CASSQDPTGLSYNEQFF. CDR3 in DNA: TGCGCCAGCAGCCAAGATCCGACAGGCCTCTCCTACAATGAGCAGTTCTTC.

The chain carries TRBV29-1 and TRBJ2-7; the match to TRBD2 covers 9 bases. Germline V gives CDR1 SQVTM, CDR2 ANQGSEA. After removal of 7 bases from V and 3 bases from J, the junction contained 10 bases not matched to a gene. This CDR3 spans 14 amino acids. CDR3 in amino acids: CSALKRGDFYEQYF. In nucleotides, the CDR3 is TGCAGCGCTTTAAAGCGGGGGGATTTCTACGAGCAGTACTTC.

The V and J genes are TRBV30 and TRBJ1-6; possible D gene TRBD1, 6 bases. CDR3 length equals 15 residues. CDR1 and CDR2 from the germline V gene are GTSNPN and SVGIG (reference sequence). The V and J ends lost 2 bases and 5 bases respectively, with 13 bases between them. CDR3 protein: CAWSNYGTNNSPLHF. The CDR3 nucleotides read TGTGCCTGGAGTAACTACGGGACAAATAATTCACCCCTCCACTTT.

The V gene is TRBV27, the J gene TRBJ2-1; D gene ambiguous. V was shortened by 10 bases and J by 7 bases, with 23 bases between the two germline ends. CDR1 is MNHEY and CDR2 is SMNVEV in the germline V gene (reference sequence). The CDR3 covers 15 residues. The CDR3 loop is CATKTPPWLNNEQFF. For the CDR3, the DNA is TGTGCCACCAAAACCCCTCCCTGGCTAAATAATGAGCAGTTCTTC.

A single count supports this clone. This chain uses TRBV19 with TRBJ1-5, with TRBD1 matching 9 bases. Germline CDR1 LNHDA, CDR2 SQIVND (reference sequence). With V trimmed by 9 bases and J by 7 bases, 16 bases remained unmatched. The CDR3 runs 16 residues. CDR3 region: CASRAPGQGGGQPQHF. Here the CDR3 DNA reads TGTGCCAGCAGGGCTCCGGGACAGGGAGGCGGACAGCCCCAGCATTTT.

As for this clone: The germline gene is not matched at one end of the junction; a read error may be the cause. The chain joins TRBV6-1 to TRBJ1-5; D is perhaps TRBD1 (6 bases). The germline gives CDR1 MNHNS, CDR2 SASEGT. The CDR3 has 16 amino acids. The CDR3 DNA reads TGTGCCAGCAGTGTCGGGGGCCGAAGAGATAATCGGCCCCAGCATTTT. Protein sequence: CASSVGGRRDNRPQHF.

This chain connects TRBV7-2 to TRBJ2-7; 7 bases fit TRBD2. Germline assignment: CDR1 SGHTA and CDR2 FQGNSA. V was pared by 3 bases and J by 6 bases, with 8 bases of the junction left unmatched. CDR3 length: 14 residues. The CDR3 DNA reads TGTGCCAGCAGCTTTAAGGGACTATCCGGCGAGCAGTACTTC. Protein product: CASSFKGLSGEQYF.

The rearrangement uses TRBV2 and TRBJ1-2, with 8 bases fitting TRBD1. Germline assignment: CDR1 SNHLY and CDR2 FYNNEI. V shed 6 bases and J 4 bases; nucleotides not matched to a gene: 1. There are 12 residues in the CDR3. The CDR3 DNA reads as TGTGCCAGCAGGGGGACAGGCTATGGCTACACCTTC. Its translation is CASRGTGYGYTF.

The chain couples TRBV7-9 to TRBJ1-1; 7 nucleotides align to TRBD1. Germline loops: CDR1 SEHNR, CDR2 FQNEAQ (reference sequence). The trim removed 7 bases at V and 4 bases at J, leaving 9 bases unmatched. The CDR3 totals 14 residues. CDR3 nucleotides: TGTGCCAGCACCCAGGGGGGGGGCCGCACTGAAGCTTTCTTT. Translated: CASTQGGGRTEAFF.

The sample holds a few counts of this clone. CDR3 nucleotides: TGTGCCAGCAGTACCCAAGACAGCGGTGGCTACACCTTC. It encodes CASSTQDSGGYTF. This chain joins TRBV2 and TRBJ1-2, with D tentatively TRBD1 (5 bases). The germline gives CDR1 SNHLY, CDR2 FYNNEI. This CDR3 comprises 13 residues. The V end lost 5 bases, the J end lost 7 bases, and 14 bases lay between the germline ends. The variable domain in full, with the rest retrieved from reference TRBV2 and TRBJ1-2, is EPEVTQTPSHQVTQMGQEVILRCVPISNHLYFYWYRQILGQKVEFLVSFYNNEISEKSEIFDDQFSVERPDGSNFTLKIRSTKLEDSAMYFCASSTQDSGGYTFGSGTRLTVV.

V is TRBV6-6 and J is TRBJ2-3, with D perhaps assigned TRBD1 or TRBD2 (6 bases each). The CDR3 runs 15 residues. Trimming left V 0 bases short and J 4 bases short, with 11 bases between. The germline V gene has CDR1 MNHNY and CDR2 SVGAGI (reference sequence). The CDR3 loop is CASSYSFGGSDTQYF. CDR3 bases: TGTGCCAGCAGTTACTCGTTCGGGGGCTCAGATACGCAGTATTTT.

The rearrangement joins TRBV7-9 to TRBJ1-1; no definite D call. Trimming shortened V by 3 bases and J by 8 bases, and 7 bases separated the two germline ends. Germline CDR1 is SEHNR and CDR2 is FQNEAQ (reference sequence). The CDR3 extends over 11 amino acids. The CDR3, as DNA: TGTGCCAGCAGCTTTGTGTTCGAAGCTTTCTTT. Its protein is CASSFVFEAFF.

The CDR3 DNA is TGTGCCAGCAGCTATAGGACTAGCGGAGATTACAATGAGCAGTTCTTC. This encodes CASSYRTSGDYNEQFF. The V and J genes are TRBV9 and TRBJ2-1, with TRBD2 identical over 10 bases. The V gene's germline CDR1 is SGDLS and CDR2 YYNGEE. This CDR3 is built from 16 residues. The V and J ends lost 4 bases and 4 bases, in that order; junction bases with no gene match: 8.

The V and J genes are TRBV12-5 and TRBJ2-7; 8 bases align to TRBD1. Germline V gene sequence: CDR1 LGHNT, CDR2 FRNRAP. With 3 bases clipped from V and 0 bases from J, the junction kept 25 bases outside the gene matches. CDR3 length: 22 residues. The CDR3 DNA reads TGTGCTAGTGGTTTTCCACTCTCGGACAGGGTTGTGGGCGACAAGAGCTCCTACGAGCAGTACTTC. This sequence encodes CASGFPLSDRVVGDKSSYEQYF.

The chain joins TRBV2 to TRBJ2-3; 11 nucleotides line up with TRBD2. CDR3 length: 17 amino acids. Germline assignment: CDR1 SNHLY and CDR2 FYNNEI. V lost 5 bases, J lost 4 bases, and 11 bases stayed unmatched. CDR3 region: CASSLGVSGGAADTQYF. The CDR3 DNA reads TGTGCCAGCAGTTTAGGGGTTAGCGGGGGGGCGGCAGATACGCAGTATTTT. Drawing the rest from reference TRBV2 and TRBJ2-3, the complete variable domain is EPEVTQTPSHQVTQMGQEVILRCVPISNHLYFYWYRQILGQKVEFLVSFYNNEISEKSEIFDDQFSVERPDGSNFTLKIRSTKLEDSAMYFCASSLGVSGGAADTQYFGPGTRLTVL.